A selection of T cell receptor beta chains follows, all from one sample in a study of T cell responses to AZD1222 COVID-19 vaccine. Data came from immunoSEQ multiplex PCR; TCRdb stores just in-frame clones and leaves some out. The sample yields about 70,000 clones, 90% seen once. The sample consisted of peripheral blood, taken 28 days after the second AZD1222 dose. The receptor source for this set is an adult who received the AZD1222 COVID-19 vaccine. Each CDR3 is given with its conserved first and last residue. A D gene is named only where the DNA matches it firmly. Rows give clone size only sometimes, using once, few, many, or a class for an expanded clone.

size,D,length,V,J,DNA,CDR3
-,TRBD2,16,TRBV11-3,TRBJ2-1,TGTGCCAGCAGCTTAGAATGGACTAGCGGGATCAATGAGCAGTTCTTC,CASSLEWTSGINEQFF
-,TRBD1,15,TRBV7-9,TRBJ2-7,TGTGCCAGCAGCTTCTCGGGACAGGGGGCCCACGAGCAGTACTTC,CASSFSGQGAHEQYF
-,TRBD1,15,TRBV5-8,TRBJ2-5,TGTGCCAGCAGCTTCGGGACAGCCTTGCAAGAGACCCAGTACTTC,CASSFGTALQETQYF
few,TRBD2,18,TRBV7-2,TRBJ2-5,TGTGCCAGCAGCCCTTTCGGACTAGCGGGAGTAATGGGAGAGACCCAGTACTTC,CASSPFGLAGVMGETQYF
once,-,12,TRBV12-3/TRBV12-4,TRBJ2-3,TGTGCCAGCAGATCCGACGGAGATACGCAGTATTTT,CASRSDGDTQYF
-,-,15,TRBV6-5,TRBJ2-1,TGTGCCAGCAGTTACTCGCCTACGCTCTACAATGAGCAGTTCTTC,CASSYSPTLYNEQFF
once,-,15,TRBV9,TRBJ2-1,TGTGCCAGCAGCCCACTGGGAAGCTCCTACAATGAGCAGTTCTTC,CASSPLGSSYNEQFF
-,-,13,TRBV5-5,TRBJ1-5,TGTGCCAGCAGCTTTGAGGGATGGCAGCCCCAGCATTTT,CASSFEGWQPQHF
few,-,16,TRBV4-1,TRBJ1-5,TGCGCCAGCAGCCAAGATTTTGCCAGCTCAAATCAGCCCCAGCATTTT,CASSQDFASSNQPQHF
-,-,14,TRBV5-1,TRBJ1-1,TGCGCCAGCAGCTCTGGACGGGGGCACACTGAAGCTTTCTTT,CASSSGRGHTEAFF
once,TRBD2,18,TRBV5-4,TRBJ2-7,TGTGCCAGCAGCTTCCGGACTAGCGGGGGGAGGAGCTCCTACGAGCAGTACTTC,CASSFRTSGGRSSYEQYF
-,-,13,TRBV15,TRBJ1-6,TGTGCCACCAGCAGAGACCGCAATTCACCCCTCCACTTT,CATSRDRNSPLHF
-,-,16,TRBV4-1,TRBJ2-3,TGCGCCAGCAGCCAAGTAAATGGCGGAAACACAGATACGCAGTATTTT,CASSQVNGGNTDTQYF
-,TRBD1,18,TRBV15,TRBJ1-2,TGTGCCACCAGCAGGACCCGGGACAGGGATTTGTCGGACTATGGCTACACCTTC,CATSRTRDRDLSDYGYTF
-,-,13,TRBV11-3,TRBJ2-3,TGTGCCAGCAGCTTACCCTCCACAGATACGCAGTATTTT,CASSLPSTDTQYF
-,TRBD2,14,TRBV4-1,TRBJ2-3,TGCGCCAGCAGCAAACTAGCGGGAGTCTCTACGCAGTATTTT,CASSKLAGVSTQYF
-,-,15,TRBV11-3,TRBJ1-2,TGTGCCAGCAGCTTAACCCTCGGAGTCCTCAATGGCTACACCTTC,CASSLTLGVLNGYTF
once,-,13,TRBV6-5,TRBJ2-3,TGTGCCAGCAAGACCGGGGATTGGGATACGCAGTATTTT,CASKTGDWDTQYF
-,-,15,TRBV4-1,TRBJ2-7,TGCGCCAGCAGCCAGGAACCTCTGAGCTCCTACGAGCAGTACTTC,CASSQEPLSSYEQYF
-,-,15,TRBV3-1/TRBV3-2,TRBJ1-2,TGTGCCAGCAGCCAAGATGTCGGGGGCGGAGGTGGCTACACCTTC,CASSQDVGGGGGYTF
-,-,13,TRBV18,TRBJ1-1,TGTGCCAGCTCACCACCCCAAGAGCGGGGAGCTTTCTTT,CASSPPQERGAFF
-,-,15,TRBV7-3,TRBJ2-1,TGTGCCAGCAGCTTTATTGACGGTCCCTACAATGAGCAGTTCTTC,CASSFIDGPYNEQFF
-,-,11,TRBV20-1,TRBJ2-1,TGCAGTGCTAGACTCGACAGTGAGCAGTTCTTC,CSARLDSEQFF
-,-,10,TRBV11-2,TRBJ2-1,TGTGCCAGCTCCCGGACCAGACAGTTCTTC,CASSRTRQFF
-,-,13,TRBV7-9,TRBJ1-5,TGTGCCAGCAGCTTATTGCCCAATCAGCCCCAGCATTTT,CASSLLPNQPQHF
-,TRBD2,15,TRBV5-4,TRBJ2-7,TGTGCCAGCAGCGCTACTAGCGGGAGGTCCTACGAGCAGTACTTC,CASSATSGRSYEQYF
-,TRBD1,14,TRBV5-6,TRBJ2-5,TGTGCCAGCAGCGGACAGGGGAGTCGAGAGACCCAGTACTTC,CASSGQGSRETQYF
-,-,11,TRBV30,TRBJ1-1,TGTGCCTGGAGTGTAGAGACTGAAGCTTTCTTT,CAWSVETEAFF
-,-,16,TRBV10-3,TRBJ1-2,TGTGCCATCAGTGAGTCTGCCGGGGCAGGGCGCTATGGCTACACCTTC,CAISESAGAGRYGYTF
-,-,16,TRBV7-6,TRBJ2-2,TGTGCCAGCAGCTCTTGGGTAGGGGAATTCACCGGGGAGCTGTTTTTT,CASSSWVGEFTGELFF
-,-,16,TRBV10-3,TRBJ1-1,TGTGCCATCAGTGAGTCCGGGGCAGGGATGAACACTGAAGCTTTCTTT,CAISESGAGMNTEAFF
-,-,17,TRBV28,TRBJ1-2,TGTGCCAGCAGTTTTCTCAGGAAAAGAAGCCTTAACTATGGCTACACCTTC,CASSFLRKRSLNYGYTF
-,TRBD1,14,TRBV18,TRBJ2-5,TGTGCCAGCTCAGACCAACAGGGGCGAGAGACCCAGTACTTC,CASSDQQGRETQYF
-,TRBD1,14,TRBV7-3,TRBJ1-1,TGTGCCAGCAGGGAAAACTTACAGGGGCCTGAAGCTTTCTTT,CASRENLQGPEAFF
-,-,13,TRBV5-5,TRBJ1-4,TGTGCCAGCAGCGGAGGGGTAGATGAAAAACTGTTTTTT,CASSGGVDEKLFF
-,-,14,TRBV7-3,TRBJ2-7,TGTGCCAGCAGCTTACTGGAAGCGGAGGGGGAAAAGTACTTC,CASSLLEAEGEKYF
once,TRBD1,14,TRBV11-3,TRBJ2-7,TGTGCCAGCAGCTTAAGCGGGACAGGGCACGAGCAGTACTTC,CASSLSGTGHEQYF
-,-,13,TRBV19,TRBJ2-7,TGTGCCAGTAGTATTTTCAGCGGACAGCTTAGGACTTTC,CASSIFSGQLRTF
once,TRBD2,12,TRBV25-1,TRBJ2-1,TGTGCCAGCAGTGAAGGGAGGGCAGGGCCGTTCTTC,CASSEGRAGPFF
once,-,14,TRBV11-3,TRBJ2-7,TGTGCCAGCAGTATACGAGTGGGGTCCTACGAGCAGTACTTC,CASSIRVGSYEQYF
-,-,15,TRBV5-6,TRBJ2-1,TGTGCCAGCAGCTTGGGCCCGGACTATTACAATGAGCAGTTCTTC,CASSLGPDYYNEQFF
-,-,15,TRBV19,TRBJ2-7,TGTGCCAGTAGTAGTAGCGACTCCTCGGGATACGAGCAGTACTTC,CASSSSDSSGYEQYF
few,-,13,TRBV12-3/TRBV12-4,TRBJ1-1,TGTGCCAGCAGTTCCCAGTTTCACACTGAAGCTTTCTTT,CASSSQFHTEAFF
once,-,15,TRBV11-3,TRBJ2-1,TGTGCCAGCAGTTGGGGGGCAGGGGAGTACAATGAGCAGTTCTTC,CASSWGAGEYNEQFF
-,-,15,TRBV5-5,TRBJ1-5,TGTGCCAGCAGCTTGGCGGGGATTAGCAATCAGCCCCAGCATTTT,CASSLAGISNQPQHF
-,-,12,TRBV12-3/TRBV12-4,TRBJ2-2,TGTGCCAGCAGTGCCCGATCCGGGGAGCTGTTTTTT,CASSARSGELFF
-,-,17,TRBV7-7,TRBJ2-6,TGTGCCAGCAGCTTGACACCAGGGGCATCTGGGGCCAACGTCCTGACTTTC,CASSLTPGASGANVLTF
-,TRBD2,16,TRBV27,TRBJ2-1,TGTGCCAGCACTTCGCGGGGGATTAGCTCCTACAATGAGCAGTTCTTC,CASTSRGISSYNEQFF
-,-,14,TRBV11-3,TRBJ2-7,TGTGCCAGCAAAATAGTTGCAAGCTCCTACGAGCAGTACTTC,CASKIVASSYEQYF
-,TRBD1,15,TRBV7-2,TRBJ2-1,TGTGCCAGCACCATTGACAGGGGCTCCTACAATGAGCAGTTCTTC,CASTIDRGSYNEQFF
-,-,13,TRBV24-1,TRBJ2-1,TGTGCCACCAGTGATTCTTCCGCGACTGAGCAGTTCTTC,CATSDSSATEQFF
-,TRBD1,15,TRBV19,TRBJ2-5,TGTGCCAGTAGTCCCGACAGGGGGCTGCGGGAGACCCAGTACTTC,CASSPDRGLRETQYF
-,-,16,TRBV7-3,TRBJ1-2,TGTGCCAGCAGCGCAAGGGGAGGTACAGGGAACTATGGCTACACCTTC,CASSARGGTGNYGYTF
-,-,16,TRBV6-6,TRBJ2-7,TGTGCCAGCAGCTCCATCCCGGGGGTGGGGTCCTACGAGCAGTACTTC,CASSSIPGVGSYEQYF
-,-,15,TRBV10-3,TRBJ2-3,TGTGCCATCAGATTGAACAGGCAGGGCACAGATACGCAGTATTTT,CAIRLNRQGTDTQYF
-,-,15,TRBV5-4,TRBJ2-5,TGTGCCAGCAGCTTGGCCGGACAGCTCCAAGAGACCCAGTACTTC,CASSLAGQLQETQYF
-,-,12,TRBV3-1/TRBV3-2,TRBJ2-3,TGTGCCAGCAGCCAAGATCGGGATACGCAGTATTTT,CASSQDRDTQYF
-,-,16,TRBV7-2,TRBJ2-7,TGTGCCAGCAGCCCTGAGTGGGTACGGGCGACCTACGAGCAGTACTTC,CASSPEWVRATYEQYF
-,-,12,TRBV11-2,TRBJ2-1,TGTGCCAGCAGCTTAGAGGACTCTGAGCAGTTCTTC,CASSLEDSEQFF
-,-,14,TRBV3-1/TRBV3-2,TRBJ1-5,TGTGCCAGCAGCTCTGACAGGATGCAGCAGCCCCAGCATTTT,CASSSDRMQQPQHF